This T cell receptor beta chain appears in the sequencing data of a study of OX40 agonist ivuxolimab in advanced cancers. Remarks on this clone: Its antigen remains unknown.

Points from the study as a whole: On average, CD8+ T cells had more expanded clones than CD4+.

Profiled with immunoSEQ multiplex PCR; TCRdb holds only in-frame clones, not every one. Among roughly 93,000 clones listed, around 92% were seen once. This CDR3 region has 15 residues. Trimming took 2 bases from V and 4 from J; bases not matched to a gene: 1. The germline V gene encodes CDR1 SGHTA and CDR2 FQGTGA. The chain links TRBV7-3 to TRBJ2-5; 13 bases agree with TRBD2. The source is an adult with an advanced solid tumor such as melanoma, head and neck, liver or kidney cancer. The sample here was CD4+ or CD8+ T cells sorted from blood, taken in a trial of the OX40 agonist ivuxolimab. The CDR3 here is CASSLGTSGVETQYF. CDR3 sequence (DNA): TGTGCCAGCAGCTTAGGGACTAGCGGGGTAGAGACCCAGTACTTC.